This passage covers 11 T cell receptor beta chains from one sample sequenced in a study of cytomegalovirus exposure and HLA in healthy donors. 13 Jbeta primers and 60 Vbeta primers were used for the PCR. The protocol was immunoSEQ multiplex PCR, while the TCRdb copy is restricted to in-frame clones and leaves out a portion. There are some 120,000 clones in the sample; around 80% occur only once, and around 23% lies in the top ten. The sequenced sample was PBMCs. The receptor source for this set is a man aged 25 to 45 in good health and CMV-seropositive.

The chain couples TRBV9 to TRBJ2-1, with a tentative D call TRBD2 (6 bases). Trimming pared 0 bases from V and 10 bases from J, leaving 20 bases between. The CDR3 is 16 residues long. In germline, CDR1 is SGDLS, CDR2 YYNGEE. Here the CDR3 DNA reads TGTGCCAGCAGCGTAGACCCAGGCCAGTCCCGGGGGGAGCAGTTCTTC. It is translated as CASSVDPGQSRGEQFF.

V and J are TRBV18 and TRBJ2-7; no firm D call. The V gene lost 3 bases and the J gene lost 1 base, with 7 bases spanning the gap. This CDR3 has 13 amino acids. CDR1 and CDR2 (germline): KGHSH, LQKENI. CDR3 protein: CASSPLESYEQYF. For the CDR3, the DNA is TGTGCCAGCTCACCTTTAGAGTCCTACGAGCAGTACTTC.

This chain uses TRBV5-6 with TRBJ1-1, with D perhaps TRBD1 (6 bases). Between the trimmed V and J ends, which lost 4 bases and 0 bases, there was a span of 19 bases. The CDR3 has 17 residues. CDR1 and CDR2 from the germline V gene are SGHDT and YYEEEE. The CDR3 protein is CASSRLGGARMNTEAFF. For the CDR3, the DNA is TGTGCCAGCAGCCGCTTGGGGGGGGCCAGGATGAACACTGAAGCTTTCTTT.

V is TRBV27 and J is TRBJ2-1, with 7 bases lining up with TRBD2. Germline CDR1 is MNHEY and CDR2 is SMNVEV (reference sequence). The CDR3 contains 14 residues. V lost 0 bases, J lost 7 bases, and 3 bases stayed unmatched. CDR3 loop: CASSLSGLWNEQFF. CDR3 DNA: TGTGCCAGCAGTTTATCGGGACTATGGAATGAGCAGTTCTTC.

The chain links TRBV5-5 to TRBJ1-2; the D gene is possibly TRBD1 (6 bases). Germline-derived CDR1 and CDR2 are SGHKS and YYEKEE (reference sequence). This CDR3 is 14 amino acids long. Trimming stripped 4 bases from V and 0 bases from J, with 10 bases between. CDR3 sequence: CASSAGAANYGYTF. CDR3 nucleotides: TGTGCCAGCAGCGCAGGGGCAGCTAACTATGGCTACACCTTC.

The chain uses TRBV9 and TRBJ1-6, with 7 bases lining up with TRBD1. Unmatched junction bases numbered 4, after V lost 3 bases and J lost 7 bases. This CDR3 has 14 amino acids. Germline lookup yields CDR1 SGDLS and CDR2 YYNGEE. The CDR3 protein is CASSGQQGNSPLHF. As DNA, the CDR3 is TGTGCCAGCAGCGGACAACAGGGGAATTCACCCCTCCACTTT.

The chain is built from TRBV2 and TRBJ1-1; 9 positions agree with TRBD1. Unmatched junction bases numbered 21, after V lost 10 bases and J lost 0 bases. CDR3 length equals 19 residues. The V gene's germline CDR1 is SNHLY and CDR2 FYNNEI. Here the CDR3 reads CAISKLQWGQGRLNTEAFF. The CDR3 DNA follows: TGTGCCATCTCAAAACTACAGTGGGGACAGGGACGCTTGAACACTGAAGCTTTCTTT. The whole variable domain, filled in from reference TRBV2 and TRBJ1-1, reads EPEVTQTPSHQVTQMGQEVILRCVPISNHLYFYWYRQILGQKVEFLVSFYNNEISEKSEIFDDQFSVERPDGSNFTLKIRSTKLEDSAMYFCAISKLQWGQGRLNTEAFFGQGTRLTVV.

This chain joins TRBV5-1 and TRBJ2-2; a weak D match, TRBD1 (5 bases). Trimming removed 3 bases at V and 2 bases at J, with 8 bases between. CDR1 and CDR2 (germline): SGHRS, YFSETQ. The CDR3 is made up of 14 amino acids. The CDR3: CASSYGQNTGELFF. The CDR3 region has the DNA TGCGCCAGCAGCTACGGACAAAACACCGGGGAGCTGTTTTTT.

This clone was picked up a small number of times. This rearrangement joins TRBV25-1 to TRBJ1-1; D uncertain. The CDR3 loop spans 14 amino acids. CDR1 and CDR2 (germline): MGHDK, SYGVNS. Trimming pared 3 bases from V and 3 bases from J, leaving 11 bases between. The CDR3 reads CASSDPGFDTEAFF. The CDR3 coding sequence is TGTGCCAGCAGTGACCCGGGATTCGACACTGAAGCTTTCTTT.

This chain links TRBV5-5 with TRBJ2-2, with TRBD1 identical over 7 bases. The CDR3 has 16 residues. Per germline, CDR1 SGHKS and CDR2 YYEKEE (reference sequence). The V and J ends lost 2 bases and 2 bases, in that order; junction bases with no gene match: 6. CDR3 region: CASSFVGGSNTGELFF. CDR3 bases: TGTGCCAGCAGCTTCGTAGGGGGCTCCAACACCGGGGAGCTGTTTTTT.

This chain uses TRBV7-7 with TRBJ2-5; D gene uncertain. Germline CDR1 reads SSHAT; CDR2 reads FNYEAQ (reference sequence). Between the trimmed V and J ends, which lost 1 base and 1 base, there was a span of 13 bases. The CDR3 contains 16 residues. CDR3 amino acids: CASSLGGVIGQETQYF. The DNA of the CDR3 is TGTGCCAGCAGCTTAGGCGGAGTCATAGGCCAAGAGACCCAGTACTTC.